The clone carrying this T cell receptor beta chain was seen many times. As yet, its antigen is unknown. By quantitative 5'-RACE with molecular barcodes, the TCR beta libraries were made. TCRdb reanalysed the 5' RACE reads using MiXCR and keeps one entry per CDR3 protein. The repertoire holds over 110,000 distinct CDR3 sequences, roughly 8.8% seen once, with less than 7.5% in the top ten. This entry comes from a study of CD8 T cells in ankylosing spondylitis. General study points: Reportedly, disease-linked clones are significantly enriched in ankylosing spondylitis patients' matched synovial fluid. Relatively rare in peripheral blood, disease-linked clones were also CD8+. A TCR beta motif made of eight highly homologous variants seemed typical of ankylosing spondylitis blood.

The V and J ends lost 8 bases and 9 bases, in that order; junction bases with no gene match: 8. The length of the CDR3 is 13 residues. Germline values: CDR1 SNHLY, CDR2 FYNNEI. This receptor was identified in a male donor with ankylosing spondylitis. Input material: synovial fluid, either unsorted or a sorted T cell fraction (not recorded which). The chain carries TRBV2 and TRBJ1-5, with TRBD1 matching 9 bases. The CDR3 reads CASGGDRDWPQHF. CDR3 coding DNA: TGTGCCAGCGGGGGGGACAGGGACTGGCCCCAGCATTTT.